The subject of this entry is one TCR beta chain. It has no known antigen specificity. No per-base quality is available; no much larger clone lies one base away. The record originates from a study of cytomegalovirus exposure and HLA in healthy donors (TCRdb year 2017). Looking at the study overall: In an earlier analysis of several hundred of the donors, 276 Gb of sequence data and 100 million or so unique TCR beta sequences from 150 million to 200 million T cells were reported. An early release covering approximately 600 HLA-typed donors comprised about 300 gigabases of sequencing data and around 85 million unique TCR sequences. The genetic ancestry cluster associated with self-reported Caucasian donors included around 76% of the roughly 400 genotyped donors. The study aimed to test whether signatures of past pathogen exposure could be identified by cataloging public T cell receptors. The study used immunosequencing to profile the T cell repertoires of around 600 subjects and linked those repertoires to cytomegalovirus serostatus. A separate validation cohort of roughly 130 different subjects was used in addition to the roughly 700-subject first cohort. The study combined high-throughput TCR immunosequencing, statistical association of individual TCRs with disease status, and machine learning to predict cytomegalovirus infection status. A later analysis re-examined previously published TCR beta repertoires from over 500 donors and added high-resolution HLA genotyping to investigate patterns of TCR occurrence. In the later analysis, no new phenotypic data were used to find candidate immune exposures; instead, reliance was placed on TCR beta sequences and their occurrence across donors. To decide whether each TCR beta V gene segment behaved as functional or pseudogenic, an earlier analysis of fewer than 750 of the donors relied on high-throughput TCR beta sequencing. Donor age, sex, ethnicity and CMV serostatus were compiled together with the repertoire data. A later genetic analysis used genome-wide SNP genotypes for about 60% of the 666 donors, treating that subset as a discovery cohort. All discovery cohort repertoires had been generated on a single sequencing platform. Both class I and class II loci were covered by HLA typing, at four-digit resolution. The number of donors typed differed by locus, with 629-630 for A, B, C, DRB1 and DQB1, roughly 520 for DQA1, approximately 570 for DPA1, and around 450 for DPB1. Roughly 5 DR-DQ haplotypes were handled as single units for association and clustering, since linkage in the cohort was strong. Among about 390 genotyped donors of the cohort, an average of approximately 250,000 unique TCR beta nucleotide sequences were sequenced per donor, about a sixth of them non-productive.

V is reduced by 2 bases and J by 4 bases, leaving a spacing of 9 bases between them. As encoded in the germline V gene (reference sequence), CDR1 is GTSNPN while CDR2 is SVGIG. Its CDR3 holds 12 amino acids, cysteine through phenylalanine. The sequence is cut down to CDR3 DNA, 36 bases in frame from base 1. The library was prepared using the immunoSEQ multiplex PCR assay. For the multiplex PCR, a mixture combining 60 forward primers for TCR Vbeta segments and 13 reverse primers for TCR Jbeta segments was used. A multiplex PCR assay on genomic DNA amplified the CDR3 region of rearranged TCR beta genes. On the Illumina HiSeq System, the amplified TCR beta libraries were sequenced as 87-base-pair reads. The original pipeline was this. Across the 666 repertoires, a later analysis counted 75 million to 90 million unique TCR beta chains, around 10 million of which were shared by at least two donors. Raw reads were error-corrected and collapsed into unique sequences with a nearest-neighbor algorithm that merged closely related sequences to remove PCR and sequencing errors. CDR3 sequences were aligned to IMGT reference sequences to assign V, D and J gene segments. Each retained sequence needed at least a six-nucleotide match to both a V gene segment and a J gene segment. A rearrangement counted as productive if the CDR3 had no stop codons and remained in frame with V and J, and every other rearrangement counted as non-productive. Following IMGT convention, CDR3 was defined as the stretch from the second conserved V-encoded cysteine to the conserved J-encoded phenylalanine. In an earlier analysis of approximately 500 of the donors, sequences lacking an unambiguous match to a single V gene segment were excluded. An earlier analysis of a few hundred of the donors called V segments functional above 56.7% productive rearrangements and segregating when the between-donor standard deviation exceeded 5%. A statistical classification framework was built to diagnose cytomegalovirus status from the catalog of TCR beta chain sequences. A later analysis assigned V and J genes by comparing TCR nucleotide sequences with IMGT/GENE-DB human TR gene sequences. A later analysis assigned CDR3 sequences and most-parsimonious VDJ recombination scenarios with the TCRdist pipeline. In a later analysis, each TCR beta chain was defined by its CDR3 amino acid sequence together with its V-gene family, and reads lacking a unique V-gene family were excluded. As a way to deal with suspected cross-contamination and a sequencing artifact, a later analysis dropped hundreds of nucleotide sequences that were highly shared and had low generation probability. For each public chain, a later analysis derived a clonal expansion index from normalized ranks of inferred template counts within each repertoire. Generation probabilities in a later analysis came from a VDJ recombination model fitted to out-of-frame rearrangements, and those results were checked against IGoR. Hypergeometric tests were used in a later analysis to score TCR-TCR, TCR-HLA and TCR-CMV co-occurrence, with a repertoire-size bias correction applied to the TCR pairs. A later analysis estimated false discovery rates by permuting HLA or CMV assignments 20 times. In a later analysis, co-occurring TCRs were grouped using DBSCAN, and TCRdist sequence similarity was added for clustering within HLA-allele-positive subsets. Co-occurrence clustering excluded repertoires with fewer than 30,000 or more than 120,000 public chains, plus five with anomalous nucleotide sharing. The table was pulled from immuneACCESS by TCRdb, which kept in-frame rearrangements only. Such tables lose some clones; where checked, under half of the loss comes from unresolved V genes, and the rest has no known cause. The V and J calls and clone size were taken over from that table, and D and trimming were inferred from the DNA. The sample has 200,000 or so clones on record, approximately 80% of them singletons. The ten top clones hold approximately 1.5% of the sample.

The cohort consisted of hundreds of healthy bone marrow donors. At the time of sampling, all cohort members were nominally healthy, though unrecorded immune exposures were likely present. The donor tested CMV seronegative and was one of the 352 seronegative cohort members. Every donor gave a peripheral blood sample, and the peripheral blood mononuclear cells from that sample were used for TCR beta sequencing. Genomic DNA was extracted from the blood cell samples with the Qiagen DNeasy Blood Extraction Kit. Summary of the overall study and its limitations: In a later analysis, the rate of TCR association differed among HLA loci, with DRB1 alleles having the most associated TCRs and HLA-C alleles having the fewest. Cytomegalovirus status was reported to be diagnosed by the classifier with high specificity and sensitivity in both the original and validation cohorts. A later analysis found that HLA-associated TCR beta chains were more clonally expanded and had lower generation probabilities than equally common non-associated chains. In vitro tests confirmed that a few of the cytomegalovirus-associated TCR beta chains recognize cytomegalovirus antigens. Strong co-occurrence of HLA alleles, especially DR and DQ, made assigning TCR associations to individual alleles difficult. In a later analysis, several top co-occurrence clusters were reported to appear linked to parvovirus B19, influenza, CMV and Epstein-Barr virus. Most TCR sequences were observed very rarely across donors, whereas some public TCRs were present in many individuals. For the cohort, immune exposure information was limited to CMV serostatus. The 87-base-pair reads could not distinguish some IMGT-functional V segments, including TRBV6-2 and TRBV6-3, so those segments were excluded. A group of highly shared sequence variants was considered likely to be a technical artifact of the sequencing pipeline. Because counts were too low, around 17 rarely observed V segments, including chromosome 9 orphons, were left out of the earlier analysis of a few hundred of the donors. In a later analysis, more than 15,000 TCR beta sequences were associated with specific HLA alleles at a false discovery rate of 0.05. According to the authors, the approach could potentially be generalized to other disease states and immunological phenotypes. In a later genetic analysis, fewer N-insertions in productive TCRs were reported among donors in an Asian-associated ancestry cluster than the roughly 710-donor mean. The study listed 150 to 200 TCR beta chains as associated with cytomegalovirus. Sequencing depth was assumed to be roughly uniform across donors in the presence/absence analyses, though that assumption may not hold. Correlated functional status among segregating V segments might reflect linkage disequilibrium, but an unknown experimental factor could not be ruled out. Most CMV-associated TCR beta chains appeared to be HLA-restricted in a later analysis, and the HLA associations seemed to be driven largely by CMV exposure. Broadly in line with IMGT annotations, most TCR beta V segments showed up in productive rearrangements about 87% or about 30% of the time in an earlier analysis of approximately 640 of the donors. Because some donors lacked HLA typing at each locus, the association tests relied only on the typed subset. A later genetic analysis associated a missense DCLRE1C variant with V-gene and J-gene trimming of TCR beta chains, and an independent cohort replicated the association. In this cohort, only TCR beta chains were sequenced, and detectable features were limited by the absence of alpha or paired-chain data. A further reported finding was that TCR beta sequences accurately predicted the HLA-A and HLA-B alleles for most subjects in the first cohort.

The V and J segments used are TRBV30 and TRBJ2-7; a weak D assignment points to TRBD1 (6 bases agree). Sequencing input: PBMCs. The TCR originated in a man aged 45-65 years in good health and CMV-seronegative. This receptor carries the CDR3 CAWSRDTYEQYF. The bases are TGTGCCTGGAGTCGGGACACTTACGAGCAGTACTTC.